This TCR beta chain stems from a study of blood T cell repertoires in COVID-19. Background on the study: Acute and convalescent COVID-19 specimens originated in the United States, Italy and Spain. Sources were T cells, B-cell-depleted T cells, or PBMCs; the material itself was cDNA or gDNA.

Germline V gene sequence: CDR1 MNHEY, CDR2 SVGAGI. The CDR3 totals 11 residues. The germline V and J ends were trimmed by 10 bases and 4 bases, with 8 bases remaining between them. A Seattle source enrolled patients during active infection and followed them longitudinally. Authors' methods: The assay estimated nucleated cells by amplifying reference gene primers. Profiling relied on immunoSEQ multiplex PCR, and the TCRdb table lists in-frame clones only, not all of them. The DNA was the basis for D and trimming; V, J and clone size are from that table. The table records 150,000 to 200,000 clones, approximately 90% of them present only once.

The chain recombines TRBV6-5 with TRBJ1-3, with D unclear. The sequenced material came from peripheral blood. This TCR was sampled from a man between 18 and 29 years old with COVID-19, enrolled during active disease. CDR3 sequence reads: CATPLGNTIYF. CDR3 coding DNA: TGTGCCACCCCTTTAGGAAACACCATATATTTT.